Listed below are T cell receptor beta chains from one sample, sequenced in a study of Ad26.COV2.S vaccination and SARS-CoV-2 variants. Sequenced by immunoSEQ multiplex PCR; TCRdb stores in-frame clones only, minus some. This sample yields hundreds of thousands of clones, of which less than 90% are seen a single time; roughly 10% belongs to the top ten. The source was peripheral blood, collected in a trial of Ad26.COV2.S vaccine versus placebo. The receptors were sampled from a person aged 18 to 65 who received the Ad26.COV2.S COVID-19 vaccine or a placebo. CDR3s include the opening cysteine and the closing phenylalanine or tryptophan. The D gene is left open where the match is weak. Size is stated for part of the rows, as once, few or many counts, or as a class when the clone is expanded.

J | D | size | V | DNA | CDR3
TRBJ2-5 | - | - | TRBV10-3 | TGTGCCATCAGTGTGCGACAGGAGGGTCGTGAGACCCAGTACTTC | CAISVRQEGRETQYF
TRBJ2-7 | - | - | TRBV9 | TGTGCCAGCAGCCCGCCCCGGACAGAGAGCTCCTACGAGCAGTACTTC | CASSPPRTESSYEQYF
TRBJ1-1 | TRBD1 | once | TRBV5-1 | TGCGCCAGCAGCCACGGGGACAGACACACTGAAGCTTTCTTT | CASSHGDRHTEAFF
TRBJ2-7 | - | - | TRBV18 | TGTGCCAGCTCACCGGTGAGGAGCTCCTACGAGCAGTACTTC | CASSPVRSSYEQYF
TRBJ2-5 | - | - | TRBV7-8 | TGTGCCAGCAGCTTAGGACACTACCAAGAGACCCAGTACTTC | CASSLGHYQETQYF
TRBJ2-2 | - | - | TRBV19 | TGTGCCTCCATCCCCGCGTCGGCGAACACCGGGGAGCTGTTTTTT | CASIPASANTGELFF
TRBJ2-3 | TRBD2 | - | TRBV5-1 | TGCGCCAGCAGCCCGGGAATAGCGGGGGGCCTATCAGATACGCAGTATTTT | CASSPGIAGGLSDTQYF
TRBJ2-5 | - | once | TRBV28 | TGTGCCAGCAGCACCTCCGGGACCCAGTACTTC | CASSTSGTQYF
TRBJ2-7 | TRBD1 | many | TRBV4-1 | TGCGCCAGCAGCCCCCGGGACAGGGCCTACGAGCAGTACTTC | CASSPRDRAYEQYF
TRBJ2-7 | - | - | TRBV7-2 | TGTGCCAGCACCTCCGCCGGGGGGCCCCGGGACGAGCAGTACTTC | CASTSAGGPRDEQYF
TRBJ2-2 | - | few | TRBV15 | TGTGCCACCAGCAGGAAAGGCGGGGAGCTGTTTTTT | CATSRKGGELFF
TRBJ2-1 | TRBD2 | - | TRBV4-3 | TGCGCCAGCAGCCCATCCAGCGGGAGGTTCGACAATGAGCAGTTCTTC | CASSPSSGRFDNEQFF
TRBJ2-3 | TRBD1 | - | TRBV6-2/TRBV6-3 | TGTGCCAGCAGTTGGCCTGACAGGGACACAGATACGCAGTATTTT | CASSWPDRDTDTQYF
TRBJ2-2 | - | - | TRBV19 | TGTGCCAGCCAAAACACCGGGGAGCTGTTTTTT | CASQNTGELFF
TRBJ2-5 | TRBD2 | - | TRBV4-2 | TGTGCCAGCAGCCAAGAAGATACTAGCGGGGGGGAGACCCAGTACTTC | CASSQEDTSGGETQYF
TRBJ2-7 | - | - | TRBV27 | TGTGCCAGCAGTTTATTTGCGGGGGCCCCCGTGTACGAGCAGTACTTC | CASSLFAGAPVYEQYF
TRBJ1-2 | - | - | TRBV24-1 | TGTGCCACCAGTGTATCCGGGGCGAGCTACACCTTC | CATSVSGASYTF
TRBJ1-3 | TRBD1 | - | TRBV5-6 | TGTGCCAGCAGCTTACAGGGGGCGCAAGGAAACACCATATATTTT | CASSLQGAQGNTIYF
TRBJ1-5 | - | - | TRBV19 | TGTGCCAGTAGCGGAGGGCAGGGAGTGTCCAATCAGCCCCAGCATTTT | CASSGGQGVSNQPQHF
TRBJ1-6 | - | - | TRBV6-5 | TGTGCCAGCAGTCCTAATACGATACCTAACCCCCTCCACTTT | CASSPNTIPNPLHF
TRBJ1-1 | TRBD1 | few | TRBV6-2/TRBV6-3 | TGTGCCAGCAGTTACCGTACAGGGGGAGGGGACACTGAAGCTTTCTTT | CASSYRTGGGDTEAFF
TRBJ2-2 | - | - | TRBV27 | TGTGCCAGCGGATGGAGGGGGACCGGGGAGCTGTTTTTT | CASGWRGTGELFF
TRBJ1-4 | TRBD1 | - | TRBV3-1/TRBV3-2 | TGTGCCAGCAGACACGGACAGGGAGAACTGTTTTTT | CASRHGQGELFF
TRBJ1-2 | - | - | TRBV27 | TGTGCCAGCAGTTTCTGGGGGAGGAAAAATGATGGCTACACCTTC | CASSFWGRKNDGYTF
TRBJ2-7 | - | - | TRBV11-2 | TGTGCCAGCAGCTTAGATCCGGGATACGAGCAGTACTTC | CASSLDPGYEQYF
TRBJ2-1 | - | few | TRBV11-3 | TGTGCCAGCAGCTTAGATAGGCCGGGAGCGGGCAATGAGCAGTTCTTC | CASSLDRPGAGNEQFF
TRBJ2-2 | TRBD1 | - | TRBV7-7 | TGTGCCAGCAGCCCAGGGACAGGGATAACCGGGGAGCTGTTTTTT | CASSPGTGITGELFF
TRBJ2-3 | - | - | TRBV5-1 | TGCGCCAGCAGGCTCTCCTCCATGGGGGGAGCTACGCAGTATTTT | CASRLSSMGGATQYF
TRBJ2-3 | - | - | TRBV7-9 | TGTGCCAGCAGCTTAGATGTGATAGATACGCAGTATTTT | CASSLDVIDTQYF
TRBJ1-1 | - | - | TRBV7-2 | TGTGCCAGCAGCCTGACCGGACAGTCCGGCGCTGAAGCTTTCTTT | CASSLTGQSGAEAFF
TRBJ2-7 | - | - | TRBV27 | TGTGCCAGCAGTGAACCCGGGGCTTACGAGCAGTACTTC | CASSEPGAYEQYF
TRBJ2-3 | - | - | TRBV3-1/TRBV3-2 | TGTGCCAGCAGCCAAGTTTCTGGCGCCAAGGATACGCAGTATTTT | CASSQVSGAKDTQYF
TRBJ2-2 | TRBD2 | - | TRBV7-8 | TGTGCCAGCAGCCTCTCCGGGGGGGCGACCGGGGAGCTGTTTTTT | CASSLSGGATGELFF
TRBJ2-2 | - | - | TRBV7-9 | TGTGCCAGCAGCCTGGACGCCGGGGAGCTGTTTTTT | CASSLDAGELFF
TRBJ1-2 | - | - | TRBV7-3 | TGTGCCAGCAGCTTAACTCAGGGCAGCGGCTACACCTTC | CASSLTQGSGYTF
TRBJ1-5 | - | - | TRBV7-9 | TGTGCCAGCAGCTTAGGAGGGACTCAGCCCCAGCATTTT | CASSLGGTQPQHF
TRBJ2-3 | - | - | TRBV7-2 | TGTGCCAGCAGCTTAGGGGTAAATGTTCTCACAGATACGCAGTATTTT | CASSLGVNVLTDTQYF
TRBJ1-6 | - | - | TRBV7-2 | TGTGCCAGCAGCTTAGGGACAGACCGTAATTCACCCCTCCACTTT | CASSLGTDRNSPLHF
TRBJ1-1 | - | - | TRBV12-3/TRBV12-4 | TGTGCCAGCACCCGTCAGAACACTGAAGCTTTCTTT | CASTRQNTEAFF
TRBJ2-7 | TRBD1 | - | TRBV7-2 | TGTGCCAGCAGGGGCCCCGGGACAGGGAGCTCCTACGAGCAGTACTTC | CASRGPGTGSSYEQYF
TRBJ2-3 | TRBD1 | - | TRBV6-1 | TGTGCCAGCAGTGGAGGTTTTGGACAGGGGATAGATACGCAGTATTTT | CASSGGFGQGIDTQYF
TRBJ2-5 | - | - | TRBV5-4 | TGTGCCAGCAGCTCAAGGGCAGGGGAGTGGGAGACCCAGTACTTC | CASSSRAGEWETQYF
TRBJ2-5 | TRBD1 | few | TRBV6-6 | TGTGCCAGCAGTTCCCCGGGGACAGGGGAGTTGGAGACCCAGTACTTC | CASSSPGTGELETQYF
TRBJ1-2 | TRBD1 | few | TRBV27 | TGTGCCAGCAGTCACCGGGACAGGGGGCCTGGCTACACCTTC | CASSHRDRGPGYTF
TRBJ2-5 | TRBD1 | once | TRBV19 | TGTGCCAGTAGTAAGACAGGGGGCTTAGAGACCCAGTACTTC | CASSKTGGLETQYF
TRBJ1-5 | TRBD1 | - | TRBV11-3 | TGTGCCAGCAGCTTAGACCGACAGGGTGGTCAGCCCCAGCATTTT | CASSLDRQGGQPQHF
TRBJ1-1 | - | few | TRBV18 | TGTGCCAGCTCCCGGCAGGAGGCCATGAACACTGAAGCTTTCTTT | CASSRQEAMNTEAFF
TRBJ2-3 | - | - | TRBV19 | TGTGCCAGTAGGCCCCGGGCCGGCACAGATACGCAGTATTTT | CASRPRAGTDTQYF
TRBJ2-2 | TRBD1 | - | TRBV5-4 | TGTGCCAGCAGATCCGGGACAGGGTTTAACGGGGAGCTGTTTTTT | CASRSGTGFNGELFF
TRBJ2-6 | - | - | TRBV19 | TGTGCCAGTAGTCACAGGGCCAACGTCCTGACTTTC | CASSHRANVLTF
TRBJ2-2 | TRBD2 | - | TRBV19 | TGTGCCAGTACCCCCCGTTGGACTAGCGGGAGGGAGGGTGTCGGGGAGCTGTTTTTT | CASTPRWTSGREGVGELFF
TRBJ2-7 | - | - | TRBV10-1 | TGCGCCAGCAGTGTCCCGGGACTCGGGGAGCAGTACTTC | CASSVPGLGEQYF
TRBJ2-7 | TRBD2 | - | TRBV7-2 | TGTGCCAGCAGCTCCATTCCGGGACTAAGCTACGAGCAGTACTTC | CASSSIPGLSYEQYF
TRBJ2-3 | TRBD1 | - | TRBV24-1 | TGTGCCACCAGTGATTTGGGACAGGGGGCTGCGGGAGATACGCAGTATTTT | CATSDLGQGAAGDTQYF
TRBJ2-7 | TRBD1 | - | TRBV7-2 | TGTGCCAGCAGCCCTGACAGGGGGCTCGTCTACGAGCAGTACTTC | CASSPDRGLVYEQYF
TRBJ1-2 | - | - | TRBV25-1 | TGTGCCACCCAGCAGGGCCCATATGGCTACACCTTC | CATQQGPYGYTF
TRBJ2-5 | - | - | TRBV30 | TGTGCCTGCCTTACCCAGAGGGGAGAGACCCAGTACTTC | CACLTQRGETQYF
TRBJ1-2 | - | few | TRBV6-2/TRBV6-3 | TGTGCCAGCAGTTCCTGGGGCTTTGGCTACACCTTC | CASSSWGFGYTF
TRBJ1-5 | - | - | TRBV3-1/TRBV3-2 | TGTGCCAGCAGCCAAGACCGGGATGATCAGCCCCAGCATTTT | CASSQDRDDQPQHF
TRBJ1-1 | - | - | TRBV4-3 | TGCGCCAGCAGCCACAGGGGTCTGAACACTGAAGCTTTCTTT | CASSHRGLNTEAFF